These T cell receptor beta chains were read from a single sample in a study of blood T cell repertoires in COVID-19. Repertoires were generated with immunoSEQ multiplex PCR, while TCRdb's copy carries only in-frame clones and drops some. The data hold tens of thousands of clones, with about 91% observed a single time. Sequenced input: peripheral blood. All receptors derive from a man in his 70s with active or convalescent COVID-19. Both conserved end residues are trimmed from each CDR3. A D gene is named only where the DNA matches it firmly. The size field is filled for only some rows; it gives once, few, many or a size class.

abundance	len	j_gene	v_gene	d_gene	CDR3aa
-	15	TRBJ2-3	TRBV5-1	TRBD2	ASSPFTSGGTTDTQY
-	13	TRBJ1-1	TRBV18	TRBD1	ASSLLDRGSSEAF
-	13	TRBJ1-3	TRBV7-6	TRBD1	ASSRTGGSGNTIY
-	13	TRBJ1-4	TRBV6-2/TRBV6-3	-	ASSYSGQPNEKLF
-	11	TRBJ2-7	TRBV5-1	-	ASSLGGPYEQY
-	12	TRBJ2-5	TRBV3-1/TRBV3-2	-	ASSPPFGGETQY
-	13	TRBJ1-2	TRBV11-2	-	ASSSPREFNYGYT
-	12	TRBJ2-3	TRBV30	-	AWSTLTLTDTQY
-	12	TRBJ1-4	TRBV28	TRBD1	ASHGTVVYEKLF
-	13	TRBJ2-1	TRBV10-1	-	ASSRAGVSYNEQF
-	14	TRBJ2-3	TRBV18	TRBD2	ASSGTLAGGSDTQY
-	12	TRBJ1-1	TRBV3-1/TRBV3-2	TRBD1	ASSQLPTRGQAF
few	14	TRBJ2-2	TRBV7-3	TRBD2	ASSTRLAGDTGELF
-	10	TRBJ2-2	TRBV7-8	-	ASSKRPGELF
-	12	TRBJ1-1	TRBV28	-	ASSLLGGGTEAF
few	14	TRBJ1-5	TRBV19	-	ATARGGGYRDQPQH
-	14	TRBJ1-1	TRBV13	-	ASSLEPMNLNTEAF
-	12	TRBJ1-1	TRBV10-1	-	ASSTGTAGTEAF
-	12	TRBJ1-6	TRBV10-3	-	AISLRGRDSPLH
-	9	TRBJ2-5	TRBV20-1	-	SASPGETQY
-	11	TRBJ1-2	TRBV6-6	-	ASVAEVNYGYT
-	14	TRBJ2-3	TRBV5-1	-	ASSLASSTYTDTQY
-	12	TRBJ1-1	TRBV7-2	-	ASSLGWGTTEAF
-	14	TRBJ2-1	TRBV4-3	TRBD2	ASSQEIAGGRREQF
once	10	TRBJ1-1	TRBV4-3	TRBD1	ASSRVQGTAF
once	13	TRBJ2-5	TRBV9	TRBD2	ASSVVSSGQETQY
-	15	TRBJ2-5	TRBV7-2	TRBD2	ASSLWASGGSGETQY
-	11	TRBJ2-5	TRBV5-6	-	ASSFQGAETQY
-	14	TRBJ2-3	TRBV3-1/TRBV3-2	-	ASSLLGTGGADTQY
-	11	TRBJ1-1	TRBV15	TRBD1	ATSRGQGTEAF
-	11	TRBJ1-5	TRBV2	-	ASSQQDLQPQH
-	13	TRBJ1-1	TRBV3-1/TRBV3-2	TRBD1	ASSQAWDRATEAF
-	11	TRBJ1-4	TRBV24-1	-	ATSGEKTEKLF
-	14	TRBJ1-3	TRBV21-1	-	ASSKEIRCSGNTIY
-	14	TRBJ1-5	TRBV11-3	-	ASNLTVAGARQPQH
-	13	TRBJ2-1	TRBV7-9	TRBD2	ASTQAGGFYNEQF
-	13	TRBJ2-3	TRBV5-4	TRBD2	ASSTTGLAGDTQY
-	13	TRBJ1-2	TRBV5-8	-	ASSFWQEANYGYT
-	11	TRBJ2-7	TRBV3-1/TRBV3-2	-	ASSRDRLGEQY
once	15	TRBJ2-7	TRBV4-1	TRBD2	ASSQEITSGGSYEQY
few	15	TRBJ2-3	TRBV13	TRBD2	ASSLGLSGGAGDTQY
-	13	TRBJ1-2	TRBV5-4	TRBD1	ASSRQGGLGYGYT
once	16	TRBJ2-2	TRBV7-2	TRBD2	ASSGVGTSGENTGELF
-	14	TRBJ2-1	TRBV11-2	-	ASSLEGGGNVGEQF
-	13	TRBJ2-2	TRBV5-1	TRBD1	ASSRIGGVTGELF
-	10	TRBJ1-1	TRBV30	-	AWTPGGGEAF
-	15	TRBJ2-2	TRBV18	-	ASSPVIESANTGELF
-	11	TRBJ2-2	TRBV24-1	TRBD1	ATSYRGTGELF
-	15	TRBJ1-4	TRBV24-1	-	ATSAEYRRTDYEKLF